The entry below describes one TCR beta chain. The V gene lost 9 bases and the J gene lost 5 bases, with 16 bases spanning the gap. Germline V gene lookup returns CDR1 MNHEY and CDR2 SVGAGI. The CDR3 runs to 14 residues. The data were produced by immunoSEQ multiplex PCR, yet TCRdb's version contains in-frame clones alone and is incomplete. The data show around 91,000 clones, 86% seen once. This entry belongs to a study of cytotoxic CD8 clonotypes in ibrutinib-treated CLL. The receptor comes from a human donor with chronic lymphocytic leukemia. V and J are TRBV6-5 and TRBJ2-2; the D is unclear. The sequencing used PBMCs, collected before ibrutinib treatment. CDR3 sequence reads: CASLGRVRTGELFF. The CDR3 DNA reads TGTGCCAGTCTAGGGCGTGTTAGGACCGGGGAGCTGTTTTTT.